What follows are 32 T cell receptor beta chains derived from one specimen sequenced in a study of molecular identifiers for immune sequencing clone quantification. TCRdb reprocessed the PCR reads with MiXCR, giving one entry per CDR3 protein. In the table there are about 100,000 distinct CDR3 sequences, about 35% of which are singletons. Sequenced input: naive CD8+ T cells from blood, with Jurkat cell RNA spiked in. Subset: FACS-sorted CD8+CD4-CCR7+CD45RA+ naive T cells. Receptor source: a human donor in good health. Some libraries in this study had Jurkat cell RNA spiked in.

CDR3 sequence: CASSYPPGQGFETQYF. CDR3 bases: TGTGCCAGCAGTTATCCGCCGGGCCAAGGTTTTGAGACCCAGTACTTC. This sequence joins TRBV28 and TRBJ2-5; D is unresolved. Trimming took 4 bases from V and 5 from J, leaving 20 bases between them. This CDR3 is built from 16 residues. Germline V CDR1 and CDR2: MDHEN, SYDVKM.

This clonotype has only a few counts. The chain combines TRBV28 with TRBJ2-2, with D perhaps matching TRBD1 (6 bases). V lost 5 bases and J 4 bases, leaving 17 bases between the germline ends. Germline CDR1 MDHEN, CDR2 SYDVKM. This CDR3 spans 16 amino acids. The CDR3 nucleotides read TGTGCCAGCAGTCTCCCGGCAGGGGCGGGCACCGGGGAGCTGTTTTTT. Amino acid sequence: CASSLPAGAGTGELFF. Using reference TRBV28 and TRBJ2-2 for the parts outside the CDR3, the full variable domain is DVKVTQSSRYLVKRTGEKVFLECVQDMDHENMFWYRQDPGLGLRLIYFSYDVKMKEKGDIPEGYSVSREKKERFSLILESASTNQTSMYLCASSLPAGAGTGELFFGEGSRLTVL.

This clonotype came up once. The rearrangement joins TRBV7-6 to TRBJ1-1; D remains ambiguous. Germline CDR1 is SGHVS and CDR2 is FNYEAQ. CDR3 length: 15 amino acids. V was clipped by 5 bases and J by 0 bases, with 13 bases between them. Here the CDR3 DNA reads TGTGCCAGCAGCGAAGATACAGAGCTGAACACTGAAGCTTTCTTT. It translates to CASSEDTELNTEAFF.

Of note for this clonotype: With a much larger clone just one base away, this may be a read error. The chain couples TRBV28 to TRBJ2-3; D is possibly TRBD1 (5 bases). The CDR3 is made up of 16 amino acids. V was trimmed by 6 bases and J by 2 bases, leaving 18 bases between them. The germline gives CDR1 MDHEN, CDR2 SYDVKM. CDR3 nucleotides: TGTGCCAGCAGGTTAGATGCTGGTGGGGCCACAGATACGCAGTATTTT. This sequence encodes CASRLDAGGATDTQYF.

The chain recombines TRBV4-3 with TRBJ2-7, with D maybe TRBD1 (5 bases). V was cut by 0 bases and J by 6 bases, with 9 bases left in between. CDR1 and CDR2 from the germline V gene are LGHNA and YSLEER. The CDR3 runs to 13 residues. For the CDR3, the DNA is TGCGCCAGCAGCCAAGATCTCAGGGCCGAGCAGTACTTC. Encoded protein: CASSQDLRAEQYF.

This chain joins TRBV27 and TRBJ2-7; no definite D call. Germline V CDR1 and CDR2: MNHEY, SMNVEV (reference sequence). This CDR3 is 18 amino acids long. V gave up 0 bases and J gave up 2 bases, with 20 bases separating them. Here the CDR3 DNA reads TGTGCCAGCAGTTTATCATACAGTGATCGCCGGCCGGCCTACGAGCAGTACTTC. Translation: CASSLSYSDRRPAYEQYF.

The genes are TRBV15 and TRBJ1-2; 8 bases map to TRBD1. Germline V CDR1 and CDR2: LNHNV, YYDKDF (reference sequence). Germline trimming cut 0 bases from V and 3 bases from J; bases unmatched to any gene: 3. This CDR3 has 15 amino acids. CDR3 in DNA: TGTGCCACCAGCAGAGACCAGGGGGCCTACTATGGCTACACCTTC. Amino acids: CATSRDQGAYYGYTF.

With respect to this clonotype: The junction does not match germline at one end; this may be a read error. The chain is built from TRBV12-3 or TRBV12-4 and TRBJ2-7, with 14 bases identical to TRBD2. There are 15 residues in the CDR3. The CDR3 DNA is TGTGCCAGCAGTCCCGGGACTAGCGGGAGTTACGAGCTGTACTTC. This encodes CASSPGTSGSYELYF.

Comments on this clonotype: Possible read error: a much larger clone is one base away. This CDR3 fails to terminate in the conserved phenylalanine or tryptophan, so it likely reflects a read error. The CDR3 sequence is CASSSQGSDTQYS. As DNA, the CDR3 is TGTGCCAGCAGTTCCCAGGGTAGTGATACGCAGTATTCT. The V gene is TRBV28, the J gene TRBJ2-3; TRBD1 is a possible D gene (5 bases). With 4 bases removed from V and 6 bases from J, the gap between germline ends came to 11 bases. Germline assignment: CDR1 MDHEN and CDR2 SYDVKM. This CDR3 spans 13 amino acids.

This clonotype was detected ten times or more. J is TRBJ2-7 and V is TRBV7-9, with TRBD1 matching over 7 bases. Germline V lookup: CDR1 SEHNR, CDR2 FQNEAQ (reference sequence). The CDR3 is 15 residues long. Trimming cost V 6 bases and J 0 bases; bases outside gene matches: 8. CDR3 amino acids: CASSGQVLSSYEQYF. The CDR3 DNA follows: TGTGCCAGCAGTGGACAGGTACTCAGCTCCTACGAGCAGTACTTC.

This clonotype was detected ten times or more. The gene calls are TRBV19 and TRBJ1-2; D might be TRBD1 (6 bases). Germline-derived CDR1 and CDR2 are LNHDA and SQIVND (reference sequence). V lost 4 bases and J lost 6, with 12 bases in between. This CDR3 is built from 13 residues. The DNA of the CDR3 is TGTGCCAGTAGTACTCCATACAGGGATGGCTACACCTTC. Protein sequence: CASSTPYRDGYTF.

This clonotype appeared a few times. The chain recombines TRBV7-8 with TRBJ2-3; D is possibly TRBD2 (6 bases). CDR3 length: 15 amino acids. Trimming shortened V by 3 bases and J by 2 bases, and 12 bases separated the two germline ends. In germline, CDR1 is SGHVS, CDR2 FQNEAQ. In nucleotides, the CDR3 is TGTGCCAGCAGCTTGCCGGGGGTTATCACAGATACGCAGTATTTT. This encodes CASSLPGVITDTQYF.

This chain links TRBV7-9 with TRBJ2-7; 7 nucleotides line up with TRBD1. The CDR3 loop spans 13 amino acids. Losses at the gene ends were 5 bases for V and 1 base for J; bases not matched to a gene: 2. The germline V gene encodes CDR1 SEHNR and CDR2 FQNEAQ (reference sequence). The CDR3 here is CASSRQGSYEQYF. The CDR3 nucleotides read TGTGCCAGCAGCCGACAGGGTTCCTACGAGCAGTACTTC.

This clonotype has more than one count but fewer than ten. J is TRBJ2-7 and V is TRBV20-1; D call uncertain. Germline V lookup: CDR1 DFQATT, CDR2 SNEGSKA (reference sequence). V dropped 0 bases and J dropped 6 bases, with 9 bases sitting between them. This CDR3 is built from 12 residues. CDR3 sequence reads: CSAREGLGEQYF. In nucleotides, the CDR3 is TGCAGTGCTAGAGAGGGCCTCGGCGAGCAGTACTTC.

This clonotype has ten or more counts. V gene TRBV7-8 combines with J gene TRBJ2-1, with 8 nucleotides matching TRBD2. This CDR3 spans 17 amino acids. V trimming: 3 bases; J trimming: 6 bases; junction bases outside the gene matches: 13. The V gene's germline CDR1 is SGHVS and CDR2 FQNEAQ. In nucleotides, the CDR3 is TGTGCCAGCAGCTTGTTAAAAGCGGGAGTCGTGGGCAATGAGCAGTTCTTC. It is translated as CASSLLKAGVVGNEQFF.

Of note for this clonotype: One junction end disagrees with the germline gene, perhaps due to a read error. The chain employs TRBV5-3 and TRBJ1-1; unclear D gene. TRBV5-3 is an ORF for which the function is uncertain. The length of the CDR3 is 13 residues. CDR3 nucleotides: TGTGCCTGCAGCCCGGACGGGAACACTGAAGCTATCTTT. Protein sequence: CACSPDGNTEAIF.

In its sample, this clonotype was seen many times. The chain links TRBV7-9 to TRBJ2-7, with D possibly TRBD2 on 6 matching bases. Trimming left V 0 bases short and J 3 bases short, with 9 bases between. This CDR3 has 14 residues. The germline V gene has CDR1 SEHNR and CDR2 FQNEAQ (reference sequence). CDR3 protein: CASSLARENYEQYF. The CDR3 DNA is TGTGCCAGCAGCTTAGCCCGGGAGAACTACGAGCAGTACTTC.

CDR3 residues: CASSLEPGPSYEQYF. CDR3 in DNA: TGTGCCAGCAGCTTAGAGCCGGGACCCTCCTACGAGCAGTACTTC. The V call is TRBV7-8, the J call TRBJ2-7; either TRBD1 or TRBD2 may supply D (5 bases each). CDR3 length equals 15 residues. The V end was cut by 1 base, the J end by 0 bases, with 10 bases between. In germline, CDR1 is SGHVS, CDR2 FQNEAQ.

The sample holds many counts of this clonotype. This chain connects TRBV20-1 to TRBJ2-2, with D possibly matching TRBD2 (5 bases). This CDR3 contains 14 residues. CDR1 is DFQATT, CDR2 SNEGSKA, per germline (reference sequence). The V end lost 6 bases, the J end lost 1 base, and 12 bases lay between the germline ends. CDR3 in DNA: TGCAGTGCCAATGACTATCAGAACACCGGGGAGCTGTTTTTT. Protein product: CSANDYQNTGELFF.

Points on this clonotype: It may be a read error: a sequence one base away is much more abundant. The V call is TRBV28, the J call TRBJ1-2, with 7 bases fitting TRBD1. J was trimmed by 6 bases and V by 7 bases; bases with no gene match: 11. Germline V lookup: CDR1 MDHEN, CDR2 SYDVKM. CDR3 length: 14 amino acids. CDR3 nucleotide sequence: TGTGCCAGCAAACCGGGACAGCAAATCCATGGCTACACCTTC. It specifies CASKPGQQIHGYTF.

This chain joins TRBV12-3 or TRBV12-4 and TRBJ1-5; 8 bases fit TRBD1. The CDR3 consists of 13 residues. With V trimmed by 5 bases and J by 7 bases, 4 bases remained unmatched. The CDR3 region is CASSLGQGQPQHF. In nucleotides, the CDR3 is TGTGCCAGCAGTCTAGGACAGGGCCAGCCCCAGCATTTT.

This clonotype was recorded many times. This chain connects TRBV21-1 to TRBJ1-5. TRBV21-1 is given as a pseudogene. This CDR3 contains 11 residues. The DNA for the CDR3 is TGTGCCAGCAGCAAAAATCAGCCCCAGCATTTT. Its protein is CASSKNQPQHF.

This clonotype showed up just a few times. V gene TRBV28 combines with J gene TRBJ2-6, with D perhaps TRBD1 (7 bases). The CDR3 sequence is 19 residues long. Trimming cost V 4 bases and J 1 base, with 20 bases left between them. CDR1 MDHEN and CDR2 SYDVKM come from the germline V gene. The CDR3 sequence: CASSSFWTGGQSGANVLTF. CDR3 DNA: TGTGCCAGCAGTTCGTTCTGGACAGGAGGGCAATCTGGGGCCAACGTCCTGACTTTC.

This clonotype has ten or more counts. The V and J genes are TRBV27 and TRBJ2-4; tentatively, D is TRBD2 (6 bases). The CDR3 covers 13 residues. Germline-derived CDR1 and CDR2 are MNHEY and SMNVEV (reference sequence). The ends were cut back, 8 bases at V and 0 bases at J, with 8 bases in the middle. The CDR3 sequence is CASGTLAKNIQYF. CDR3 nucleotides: TGTGCCAGCGGGACTTTAGCCAAAAACATTCAGTACTTC.

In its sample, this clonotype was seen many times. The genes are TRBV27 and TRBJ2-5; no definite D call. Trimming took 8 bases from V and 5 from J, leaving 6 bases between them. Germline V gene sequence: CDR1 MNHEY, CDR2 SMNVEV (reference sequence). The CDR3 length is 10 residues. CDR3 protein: CASGRETQYF. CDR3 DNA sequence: TGTGCCAGCGGCCGTGAGACCCAGTACTTC.

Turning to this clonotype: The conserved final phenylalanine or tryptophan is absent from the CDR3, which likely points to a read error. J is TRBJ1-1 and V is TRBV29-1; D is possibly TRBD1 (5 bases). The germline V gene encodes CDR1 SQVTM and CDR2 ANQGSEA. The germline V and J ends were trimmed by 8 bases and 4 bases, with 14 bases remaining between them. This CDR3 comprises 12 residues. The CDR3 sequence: CSTWTWSTEAFY. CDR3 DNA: TGCAGCACATGGACATGGAGCACTGAAGCTTTCTAT.

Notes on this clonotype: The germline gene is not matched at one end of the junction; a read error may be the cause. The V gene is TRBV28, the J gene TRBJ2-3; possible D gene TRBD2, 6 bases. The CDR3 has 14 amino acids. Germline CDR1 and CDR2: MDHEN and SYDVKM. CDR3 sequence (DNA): TGTGCCTGCGGCGGGGTACCCTCCACTGATACGCTGTATTTT. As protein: CACGGVPSTDTLYF.

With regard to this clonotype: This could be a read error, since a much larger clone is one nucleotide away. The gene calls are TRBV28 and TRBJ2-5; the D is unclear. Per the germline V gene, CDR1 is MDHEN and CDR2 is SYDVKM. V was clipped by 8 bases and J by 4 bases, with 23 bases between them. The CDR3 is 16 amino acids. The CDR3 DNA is TGTGCCAGCTCCTTGGTGCCAGGCTCTCTTGGAGAGACCCAGTACTTC. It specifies CASSLVPGSLGETQYF.

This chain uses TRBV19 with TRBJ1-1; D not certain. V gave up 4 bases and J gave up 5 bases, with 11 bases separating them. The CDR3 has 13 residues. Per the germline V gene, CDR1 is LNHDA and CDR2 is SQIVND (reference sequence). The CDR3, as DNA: TGTGCCAGTAGTACCGGGAAAAGTACTGAAGCTTTCTTT. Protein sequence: CASSTGKSTEAFF.

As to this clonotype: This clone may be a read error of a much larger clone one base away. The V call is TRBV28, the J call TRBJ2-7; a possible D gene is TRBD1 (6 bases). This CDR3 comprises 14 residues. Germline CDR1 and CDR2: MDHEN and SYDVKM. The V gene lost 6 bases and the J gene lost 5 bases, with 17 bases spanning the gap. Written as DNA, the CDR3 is TGTGCCAGCAGCCTCAGGGGCCCACCTAACGAGCAGTACTTC. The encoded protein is CASSLRGPPNEQYF.

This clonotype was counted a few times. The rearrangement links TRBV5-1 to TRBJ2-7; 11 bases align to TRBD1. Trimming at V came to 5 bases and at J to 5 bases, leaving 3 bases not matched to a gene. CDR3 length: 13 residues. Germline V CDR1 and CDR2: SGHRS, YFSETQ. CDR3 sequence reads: CASRWTGGHEQYF. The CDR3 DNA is TGCGCCAGCAGATGGACAGGGGGCCACGAGCAGTACTTC.

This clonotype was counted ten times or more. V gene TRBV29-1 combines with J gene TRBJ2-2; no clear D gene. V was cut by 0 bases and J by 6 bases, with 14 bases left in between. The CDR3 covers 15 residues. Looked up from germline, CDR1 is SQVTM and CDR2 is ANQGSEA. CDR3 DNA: TGCAGCGTTGAAGATTGGCTGAATGGGGCCGGGGAGCTGTTTTTT. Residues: CSVEDWLNGAGELFF.